This entry lists 29 T cell receptor beta chains sequenced from one sample in a study of glioma-infiltrating T cells after dendritic cell vaccination. Sequencing used immunoSEQ multiplex PCR; TCRdb keeps in-frame clones, though not all of them. There are about 95,000 clones in the sample; 85% occur only once, and under 3% lies in the top ten. Here the sequenced sample was blood, taken before dendritic cell vaccination. Every receptor here comes from a human donor with glioblastoma.

The sample holds one count of this clone. The chain has TRBV18 and TRBJ1-1, with D maybe TRBD1 (5 bases). There are 13 residues in the CDR3. The V end was cut by 2 bases, the J end by 5 bases, with 9 bases between. Germline V lookup: CDR1 KGHSH, CDR2 LQKENI. CDR3 nucleotide sequence: TGTGCCAGCTCACCATCGGGGGAAACTGAAGCTTTCTTT. It codes for CASSPSGETEAFF.

The chain carries TRBV18 and TRBJ2-7; 12 nucleotides align to TRBD2. The CDR3 spans 13 residues. Trimming at V came to 2 bases and at J to 7 bases, leaving 0 bases not matched to a gene. Germline-derived CDR1 and CDR2 are KGHSH and LQKENI. The CDR3 DNA reads as TGTGCCAGCTCACCAGGACTAGCGGGGGAGCAGTACTTC. Translating it yields CASSPGLAGEQYF. Based on the CDR3 plus reference TRBV18 and TRBJ2-7, the full variable domain is NAGVMQNPRHLVRRRGQEARLRCSPMKGHSHVYWYRQLPEEGLKFMVYLQKENIIDESGMPKERFSAEFPKEGPSILRIQQVVRGDSAAYFCASSPGLAGEQYFGPGTRLTVT.

This CDR3 is CSANTGGEKLFF. CDR3 coding DNA: TGCAGCGCTAACACAGGGGGCGAAAAACTGTTTTTT. V is TRBV29-1 and J is TRBJ1-4; TRBD1 matches at 9 bases. The ends lost 7 bases at V and 8 bases at J; junction bases unmatched: 5. Germline assignment: CDR1 SQVTM and CDR2 ANQGSEA. The CDR3 is made up of 12 amino acids. Filled out from reference TRBV29-1 and TRBJ1-4, the complete variable domain reads SAVISQKPSRDICQRGTSLTIQCQVDSQVTMMFWYRQQPGQSLTLIATANQGSEATYESGFVIDKFPISRPNLTFSTLTVSNMSPEDSSIYLCSANTGGEKLFFGSGTQLSVL.

This rearrangement joins TRBV11-2 to TRBJ2-1, with 10 bases aligning to TRBD2. This CDR3 is 15 amino acids long. Germline V gene sequence: CDR1 SGHAT, CDR2 FQNNGV. Trimming took 4 bases from V and 2 from J; bases not matched to a gene: 2. The chain's CDR3 is CASSYTSGTYNEQFF. CDR3 sequence (DNA): TGTGCCAGCAGCTATACTAGCGGGACCTACAATGAGCAGTTCTTC.

The chain joins TRBV7-2 to TRBJ1-5; D might be TRBD1 (5 bases). Between the trimmed V and J ends, which lost 2 bases and 6 bases, there was a span of 8 bases. This CDR3 comprises 13 residues. CDR1 and CDR2 from the germline V gene are SGHTA and FQGNSA. CDR3: CASSLRGFQPQHF. In DNA, the CDR3 is TGTGCCAGCAGCTTAAGGGGTTTTCAGCCCCAGCATTTT.

This chain uses TRBV6-5 with TRBJ2-3; a possible D gene is TRBD2 (5 bases). The length of the CDR3 is 13 residues. CDR1 MNHEY and CDR2 SVGAGI come from the germline V gene. V was pared by 2 bases and J by 6 bases, with 9 bases between. The CDR3 coding sequence is TGTGCCAGCAGTTACGGCCGAGGGGATACGCAGTATTTT. Translation gives CASSYGRGDTQYF.

The chain recombines TRBV5-4 with TRBJ1-1, with D possibly being TRBD1 (5 bases). V shed 1 base and J shed 0 bases, with 7 bases lying between them. This CDR3 comprises 14 residues. Germline CDR1 and CDR2: SGHNT and YYREEE (reference sequence). For the CDR3, the DNA is TGTGCCAGCAGCTTGACAGGCCTGAACACTGAAGCTTTCTTT. Amino acid sequence: CASSLTGLNTEAFF.

The J gene is TRBJ2-1, the V gene TRBV7-2; tentative D call: TRBD2 (5 bases). Between the trimmed V and J ends, which lost 9 bases and 3 bases, there was a span of 12 bases. The CDR3 runs to 13 residues. Germline CDR1 is SGHTA and CDR2 is FQGNSA. The CDR3 region has the DNA TGTGCCAGTGCCTTCCGGGGCTACAATGAGCAGTTCTTC. Translated: CASAFRGYNEQFF. Drawing the rest from reference TRBV7-2 and TRBJ2-1, the complete variable domain is GAGVSQSPSNKVTEKGKDVELRCDPISGHTALYWYRQSLGQGLEFLIYFQGNSAPDKSGLPSDRFSAERTGGSVSTLTIQRTQQEDSAVYLCASAFRGYNEQFFGPGTRLTVL.

This chain joins TRBV7-9 and TRBJ2-7; 11 nucleotides line up with TRBD2. Losses at the gene ends were 9 bases for V and 2 bases for J; bases not matched to a gene: 18. Germline CDR1 SEHNR, CDR2 FQNEAQ (reference sequence). This CDR3 comprises 18 residues. CDR3 DNA sequence: TGTGCCAGTGTAATTGGGACTAGCGGCCCTGCTGCAACCTACGAGCAGTACTTC. Residues: CASVIGTSGPAATYEQYF. The variable domain in full, with the rest retrieved from reference TRBV7-9 and TRBJ2-7, is DTGVSQNPRHKITKRGQNVTFRCDPISEHNRLYWYRQTLGQGPEFLTYFQNEAQLEKSRLLSDRFSAERPKGSFSTLEIQRTEQGDSAMYLCASVIGTSGPAATYEQYFGPGTRLTVT.

Notes on this clone: The same CDR3 is also encoded by other DNA sequences in this sample. This sequence joins TRBV6-5 and TRBJ1-6, with a possible D match to TRBD1 (5 bases). V was clipped by 2 bases and J by 0 bases, with 8 bases between them. CDR1 and CDR2 from the germline V gene are MNHEY and SVGAGI. There are 16 residues in the CDR3. DNA for the CDR3: TGTGCCAGCAGTTACGGGGCGAGCTCCTATAATTCACCCCTCCACTTT. As protein: CASSYGASSYNSPLHF.

This chain links TRBV14 with TRBJ1-6; unclear D gene. Germline loops: CDR1 SGHDN, CDR2 FVKESK. Trimming pared 1 base from V and 7 bases from J, leaving 11 bases between. CDR3 length: 15 amino acids. CDR3 region: CASSQGLTWNSPLHF. As DNA, the CDR3 is TGTGCCAGCAGCCAAGGACTGACTTGGAATTCACCCCTCCACTTT.

The chain recombines TRBV10-1 with TRBJ1-1; 8 positions match TRBD1. Germline CDR1 is WNHNN and CDR2 is SYGVQD (reference sequence). The CDR3 length is 15 residues. V was pared by 0 bases and J by 4 bases, with 4 bases of the junction left unmatched. This CDR3 reads CASSESTGVPTEAFF. The DNA of the CDR3 is TGCGCCAGCAGTGAGTCGACAGGGGTGCCCACTGAAGCTTTCTTT.

This clone is a singleton in its sample. The rearrangement links TRBV18 to TRBJ1-2; D possibly corresponds to TRBD1 (5 bases). The CDR3 is 17 residues long. Trimming shortened V by 3 bases and J by 0 bases, and 17 bases separated the two germline ends. From germline, CDR1 is KGHSH and CDR2 LQKENI. DNA of the CDR3: TGTGCCAGCTCACCTAGGGCACGGGCAGGGACTAACTATGGCTACACCTTC. Translated: CASSPRARAGTNYGYTF.

This chain joins TRBV7-2 and TRBJ2-3, with no clear D. V was trimmed by 5 bases and J by 2 bases, leaving 17 bases between them. Germline loops: CDR1 SGHTA, CDR2 FQGNSA. The CDR3 covers 16 residues. The CDR3 DNA follows: TGTGCCAGCAGCCTCCCCGTCTGGGCCTCCACAGATACGCAGTATTTT. This translates into CASSLPVWASTDTQYF.

The chain recombines TRBV5-1 with TRBJ2-1, with TRBD1 as a possible D gene (6 bases). The CDR3 spans 14 residues. Germline-derived CDR1 and CDR2 are SGHRS and YFSETQ. Trimming removed 4 bases at V and 2 bases at J, with 10 bases between. CDR3 protein: CASSPSGAYNEQFF. For the CDR3, the DNA is TGCGCCAGCAGCCCATCAGGGGCCTACAATGAGCAGTTCTTC.

The rearrangement links TRBV19 to TRBJ1-3, with 7 bases fitting TRBD1. The CDR3 sequence is 14 residues long. The germline V gene encodes CDR1 LNHDA and CDR2 SQIVND (reference sequence). After removal of 7 bases from V and 6 bases from J, the junction contained 9 bases not matched to a gene. For the CDR3, the DNA is TGTGCCAGTACCACGACAGGGTGGGAAAACACCATATATTTT. Its protein is CASTTTGWENTIYF.

CDR3 DNA: TGTGCCAGCAGCCTTGGAGCGTCGGGGAATGGCAATCAGCCCCAGCATTTT. Protein: CASSLGASGNGNQPQHF. The chain uses TRBV7-2 and TRBJ1-5; D gene unclear. CDR3 length: 17 residues. Germline values: CDR1 SGHTA, CDR2 FQGNSA. Trimming took 5 bases from V and 2 from J, leaving 19 bases between them.

This rearrangement joins TRBV2 to TRBJ1-2; D is possibly TRBD1 (5 bases). This CDR3 has 12 residues. V was shortened by 8 bases and J by 6 bases, with 13 bases between the two germline ends. Germline V gene sequence: CDR1 SNHLY, CDR2 FYNNEI. In nucleotides, the CDR3 is TGTGCCAGCCAAAGCACGGGGGATGGCTACACCTTC. This codes for CASQSTGDGYTF.

This clone was counted a few times. The chain employs TRBV4-3 and TRBJ2-1, with D possibly TRBD2 on 7 matching bases. The CDR3 sequence is 15 residues long. V was clipped by 3 bases and J by 8 bases, with 17 bases between them. Germline CDR1 and CDR2: LGHNA and YSLEER. The CDR3 region is CASSHGGAGKDEQFF. CDR3 nucleotide sequence: TGCGCCAGCAGCCATGGGGGGGCTGGCAAGGATGAGCAGTTCTTC.

This chain joins TRBV25-1 and TRBJ2-2, with TRBD1 as a possible D gene (5 bases). The V gene lost 6 bases and the J gene lost 1 base, with 9 bases spanning the gap. This CDR3 is built from 14 residues. The germline V gene has CDR1 MGHDK and CDR2 SYGVNS. The CDR3 DNA sequence: TGTGCCAGCAGGGAACAGGAGAACACCGGGGAGCTGTTTTTT. Amino acid sequence: CASREQENTGELFF. Drawing the rest from reference TRBV25-1 and TRBJ2-2, the complete variable domain is EADIYQTPRYLVIGTGKKITLECSQTMGHDKMYWYQQDPGMELHLIHYSYGVNSTEKGDLSSESTVSRIRTEHFPLTLESARPSHTSQYLCASREQENTGELFFGEGSRLTVL.

CDR3: CASSARGGAGELFF. CDR3 sequence (DNA): TGTGCCAGTAGTGCCCGCGGGGGTGCCGGGGAGCTGTTTTTT. V and J are TRBV19 and TRBJ2-2; 7 bases fit TRBD2. Germline values: CDR1 LNHDA, CDR2 SQIVND (reference sequence). The CDR3 length is 14 residues. The V and J ends lost 5 bases and 6 bases, in that order; junction bases with no gene match: 6.

CDR3 bases: TGTGCCAGCAGTTACTTACAGGGGATGACCGGGGAGCTGTTTTTT. Its protein product is CASSYLQGMTGELFF. The chain employs TRBV27 and TRBJ2-2; 7 bases map to TRBD1. The V segment lost 4 bases and the J segment 5 bases; nucleotides outside the gene matches: 7. CDR3 size: 15 residues. In germline, CDR1 is MNHEY, CDR2 SMNVEV (reference sequence).

This clone came up once. The chain joins TRBV7-6 to TRBJ2-2; 7 positions agree with TRBD2. Germline CDR1 is SGHVS and CDR2 is FNYEAQ. The V segment lost 1 base and the J segment 1 base; nucleotides outside the gene matches: 6. The CDR3 extends over 17 amino acids. The DNA of the CDR3 is TGTGCCAGCAGCTTAGGCAGAACTAGCGTGAACACCGGGGAGCTGTTTTTT. It translates to CASSLGRTSVNTGELFF.

This rearrangement joins TRBV2 to TRBJ1-1; 7 bases agree with TRBD1. The CDR3 totals 16 residues. The ends lost 6 bases at V and 4 bases at J; junction bases unmatched: 14. CDR1 and CDR2 (germline): SNHLY, FYNNEI. The CDR3 spells CASRKETGRGSTEAFF. The CDR3 DNA is TGTGCCAGCAGGAAAGAGACAGGGAGAGGGAGCACTGAAGCTTTCTTT.

This clone was recorded once. Since no conserved phenylalanine or tryptophan closes the CDR3, a read error is the likely cause. The DNA is left out, because the CDR3 cannot be placed on it with certainty; the CDR3 is given as TCRdb lists it. CDR3 sequence reads: CASTALGGTPAL. V usage is TRBV6-5 and J usage is TRBJ1-2. Per the germline V gene, CDR1 is MNHEY and CDR2 is SVGAGI. 12 amino acids form the CDR3, both terminal residues included.

J is TRBJ1-5 and V is TRBV10-2, with 8 bases identical to TRBD1. V lost 6 bases to trimming and J lost 2 bases; unmatched junction nucleotides: 3. The CDR3 is 14 amino acids. The germline V gene encodes CDR1 WSHSY and CDR2 SAAADI. CDR3 amino acids: CASSVTGGNQPQHF. Written as DNA, the CDR3 is TGCGCCAGCAGCGTGACAGGGGGCAATCAGCCCCAGCATTTT.

Concerning this clone: Relative to the germline gene, one junction end is altered; a read error may explain this. V gene TRBV5-4 combines with J gene TRBJ1-4; no clear D gene. The CDR3 runs to 12 residues. Per the germline V gene, CDR1 is SGHNT and CDR2 is YYREEE (reference sequence). The CDR3 region is CASSLVRRLSHF. CDR3 nucleotide sequence: TGTGCCAGCAGCTTGGTTAGGCGGCTTTCTCATTTT.

The chain couples TRBV21-1 to TRBJ1-1; no check of the table's D call, TRBD1, against the DNA was made. TRBV21-1 constitutes a pseudogene. The CDR3 length is 15 residues. CDR3 DNA: TGTGCCAGCAGCAAGTCGGGACAGATGAACACTGAAGCTTTCTTT. This codes for CASSKSGQMNTEAFF.

The chain carries TRBV30 and TRBJ2-4, with a weak D call TRBD1 (6 bases). Germline-derived CDR1 and CDR2 are GTSNPN and SVGIG (reference sequence). The CDR3 runs 16 residues. Trimming left V 2 bases short and J 0 bases short, with 14 bases between. The CDR3 DNA follows: TGTGCCTGGAGTTCGGACAGCCCCAAAGCCAAAAACATTCAGTACTTC. This encodes CAWSSDSPKAKNIQYF.